What follows are 7 T cell receptor beta chains derived from one specimen sequenced in a study of lymphopenia after photon versus proton radiotherapy. Produced via immunoSEQ multiplex PCR; TCRdb's table is partial and in-frame only. Of 26,000 or so clones in the sample, around 80% were seen once. The source material was peripheral blood, sampled from a patient treated with photon-based radiotherapy. The receptors come from a man aged 45-65 years with gastric cancer.

This chain connects TRBV7-3 to TRBJ2-2; D is undetermined. This CDR3 is built from 15 residues. V was pared by 5 bases and J by 0 bases, with 10 bases between. Germline V gives CDR1 SGHTA, CDR2 FQGTGA. In nucleotides, the CDR3 is TGTGCCAGCAGCCCAACCGACTCGAACACCGGGGAGCTGTTTTTT. It codes for CASSPTDSNTGELFF.

The count of this clone is one. The gene calls are TRBV7-3 and TRBJ2-2, with a possible D match to TRBD2 (5 bases). CDR1 SGHTA and CDR2 FQGTGA come from the germline V gene. CDR3 length equals 15 residues. V was pared by 0 bases and J by 5 bases, with 10 bases between. The CDR3 sequence: CASSLTPSGTGELFF. The CDR3 DNA is TGTGCCAGCAGCTTAACCCCCTCGGGGACCGGGGAGCTGTTTTTT.

The chain is built from TRBV14 and TRBJ1-2; possibly TRBD1 for D (5 bases). Trimming left V 3 bases short and J 8 bases short, with 10 bases between. The germline gives CDR1 SGHDN, CDR2 FVKESK. CDR3 size: 12 residues. The CDR3 region is CASSQGPGGYTF. Written as DNA, the CDR3 is TGTGCCAGCAGCCAGGGACCGGGGGGCTACACCTTC. Looking up the rest from reference TRBV14 and TRBJ1-2 gives the full variable domain: EAGVTQFPSHSVIEKGQTVTLRCDPISGHDNLYWYRRVMGKEIKFLLHFVKESKQDESGMPNNRFLAERTGGTYSTLKVQPAELEDSGVYFCASSQGPGGYTFGSGTRLTVV.

The chain links TRBV30 to TRBJ2-3; 8 nucleotides align to TRBD1. After removal of 4 bases from V and 5 bases from J, the junction contained 8 bases not matched to a gene. This CDR3 has 14 amino acids. The germline V gene has CDR1 GTSNPN and CDR2 SVGIG (reference sequence). In nucleotides, the CDR3 is TGTGCCTGGACCAGGACAGGGTTCAGAGATACGCAGTATTTT. It is translated as CAWTRTGFRDTQYF.

In its sample, this clone was seen a few times. The rearrangement links TRBV6-6 to TRBJ1-2; D might be TRBD1 (5 bases). The V gene lost 2 bases and the J gene lost 4 bases, with 14 bases spanning the gap. The CDR3 has 15 amino acids. Germline loops: CDR1 MNHNY, CDR2 SVGAGI (reference sequence). Here the CDR3 DNA reads TGTGCCAGCAGTTACGACAATCAGGGCACCTATGGCTACACCTTC. It codes for CASSYDNQGTYGYTF.

The chain has TRBV9 and TRBJ2-5; D possibly corresponds to TRBD2 (7 bases). The CDR3 extends over 14 amino acids. From germline, CDR1 is SGDLS and CDR2 YYNGEE. V lost 0 bases to trimming and J lost 5 bases, with 11 bases between them. The CDR3 DNA sequence: TGTGCCAGCAGCGTAGACGGGGGGCATGAGACCCAGTACTTC. Its protein product is CASSVDGGHETQYF.

This clone was detected a few times. CDR3 nucleotide sequence: TGTGCCAGCATGTCCTTTGATGGCATATATTTT. This encodes CASMSFDGIYF. The chain couples TRBV2 to TRBJ1-3; D unclear. The CDR3 extends over 11 amino acids. CDR1 SNHLY and CDR2 FYNNEI come from the germline V gene. V dropped 7 bases and J dropped 12 bases, with 13 bases sitting between them.